This T cell receptor beta chain was profiled in a study of blood T cell repertoires in COVID-19. Study in general: The cDNA or gDNA used as material had been derived from T cells, B-cell-depleted T cells, or PBMCs.

Between the trimmed V and J ends, which lost 0 bases and 0 bases, there was a span of 13 bases. The V gene's germline CDR1 is SGHKS and CDR2 YYEKEE (reference sequence). CDR3 length: 17 residues. Methods used by the authors: Reference gene primer amplification in the assay estimated nucleated cell counts. Profiling relied on immunoSEQ multiplex PCR, and the TCRdb table lists in-frame clones only, not all of them. From that table come the V and J calls and clone size; the DNA was used to work out D and trimming. The sample contains about 140,000 clones, approximately 90% of which appear only once. The origin of this receptor is an elderly woman with acute or convalescent COVID-19. The sample comprised peripheral blood. The chain recombines TRBV5-5 with TRBJ1-5; D unclear. CDR3 DNA: TGTGCCAGCAGCTTGGCCCAGATTCGTTATAGCAATCAGCCCCAGCATTTT. Its translation: CASSLAQIRYSNQPQHF.